This TCR beta chain was profiled in a study of T cell responses to AZD1222 COVID-19 vaccine (dated by TCRdb to about 2021). For the study in its entirety: TCR sequencing covered fewer than 250 trial participants: around 210 given two doses of AZD1222 and 26 given two doses of MenACWY control vaccine. Trial participants were enrolled by age into subgroups of 18-55, 56-69 and 70-plus years, and around 150, 28 and 57 TCR-sequenced participants, respectively, were included in these subgroups. General study outcomes and caveats: Nearly half of unique spike-specific TCRs reportedly recognized epitopes outside regions mutated in the B.1.351 and B.1.1.7 variants. Conclusions about previously exposed vaccinees were limited because only six or seven AZD1222 recipients were SARS-CoV-2 seropositive at baseline. Because no samples from the day 14 peak response were available, repertoires could be characterized only after the peak T cell response. A significant rise in spike-specific TCR breadth and depth was observed after two AZD1222 doses relative to day 0 and relative to MenACWY recipients. In the small 56-69-year group, the increase in depth fell short of significance, most likely because of low power. Participants were mostly white British, with more females than males. The authors suggested clonal diversity may have been underestimated. CD4 TCRs associated with the vaccine covered the entire spike protein, and the dominant responses were in regions 160-218 and 743-854.

The sample's time point label, decoded: about 28 days (+/-7) after the second vaccine dose. AZD1222 recipients whose second dose came at about 4 weeks and those whose second dose came at about 12 weeks were combined into one group, since spike-specific TCR depth and breadth did not differ between the two schedules. The vaccinee samples were drawn from two UK trials, COV001 and COV002, one of which was a single-blind randomized controlled phase 2/3 trial testing AZD1222 (ChAdOx1 nCoV-19) in healthy adults. For TCRbeta chain sequencing, PBMC samples were collected from trial participants at day 0 and at day 28 after the second dose. Based on the germline V gene, the CDR1 and CDR2 sequences are SGHTA and FQGNSA. From the cysteine up to the phenylalanine, the CDR3 has a length of 16 residues. Solely the CDR3 DNA is kept, with 48 bases framed from the first base. Here V drops 2 bases and J drops 0 bases, and the junction holds 6 bases not matched to any gene.

The CDR3 regions of human TCRbeta chains were subjected to immunosequencing. The paper's data handling went like this. TCRs in the repertoires were compared against a reference library of SARS-CoV-2-specific TCRs that had been generated with the MIRA antigen-specificity platform. Breadth was defined as the fraction of unique TCRs that were SARS-CoV-2-associated, and depth was defined as the fraction of total T cells that were SARS-CoV-2-associated. Each spike-specific TCR was assigned to its reactive spike region and to a CD4 or CD8 class using the MIRA data. Log10-transformed breadth and depth values were compared by one-way ANOVA with Sidak's multiple comparisons tests. Not all clones reach the TCRdb copy of this immuneACCESS table, which keeps in-frame sequences only. Checked studies attribute under half of the gap to unresolved V genes and leave the rest unexplained. V and J calls and clone size are given by that table; D and trimming were obtained from the DNA. This sample is represented by 15,000 to 20,000 clones; approximately 80% of them were singletons. Of the sample, over 20% is held by the ten largest clones.

Turning to this clone: Its target antigen remains unknown. Base-call qualities are not available, and no considerably larger clone is one nucleotide away.

The chain uses TRBV7-2 and TRBJ1-2; 7 central nucleotides agree with TRBD1. The sequence was obtained from an adult who received the AZD1222 COVID-19 vaccine. The specimen was peripheral blood, collected 28 days after the second AZD1222 dose. The nucleotide sequence reads as follows: TGTGCCAGCAGCTTACACCCAGGGACAGCTAACTATGGCTACACCTTC. This is translated as CASSLHPGTANYGYTF.